These 15 T cell receptor beta chains were sequenced from one sample in a study of T cells in Graves' hyperthyroidism and ophthalmopathy. RNA transcripts gave rise to amplified TCR beta CDR3 regions. The HTBI primer set served for first-round RT-PCR of the TCR CDR3. TCRdb passed the multiplex PCR reads through MiXCR, listing each CDR3 protein once. The sample records fewer than 600,000 distinct CDR3 sequences, around an eighth being singletons. The material sequenced was blood. These receptors originate from a woman under 30 with Graves' hyperthyroidism.

The chain combines TRBV9 with TRBJ2-1; no clear D gene. V was pared by 4 bases and J by 9 bases, with 14 bases between. This CDR3 is 13 amino acids long. Germline-derived CDR1 and CDR2 are SGDLS and YYNGEE. The DNA of the CDR3 is TGTGCCAGCAGCCCATACCTTCGAGGTGAGCAGTTCTTC. It yields the protein CASSPYLRGEQFF.

V gene TRBV20-1 combines with J gene TRBJ2-2; 9 bases map to TRBD2. V shed 0 bases and J 4 bases; nucleotides not matched to a gene: 6. The CDR3 contains 16 residues. Germline V gives CDR1 DFQATT, CDR2 SNEGSKA (reference sequence). CDR3 coding DNA: TGCAGTGCTAGAGATAGCGGGAGTGGAGGCACCGGGGAGCTGTTTTTT. It is translated as CSARDSGSGGTGELFF.

The rearrangement uses TRBV5-5 and TRBJ1-5, with 10 bases fitting TRBD1. CDR3 length: 15 amino acids. Germline V gene lookup returns CDR1 SGHKS and CDR2 YYEKEE (reference sequence). The V gene end was trimmed by 4 bases and the J gene end by 2 bases; junction bases not matched to a gene: 3. CDR3 nucleotides: TGTGCCAGCAGCAACGGGACAGGGGGCAATCAGCCCCAGCATTTT. Its translation is CASSNGTGGNQPQHF.

This sequence joins TRBV9 and TRBJ2-1, with TRBD2 matching over 11 bases. The CDR3 sequence is 15 residues long. The germline CDR1 and CDR2 sequences are SGDLS and YYNGEE. V dropped 5 bases and J dropped 3; count of bases not matched to a gene: 4. DNA for the CDR3: TGTGCCAGCAGGGCGACTAGCGGGGACTACAATGAGCAGTTCTTC. As protein: CASRATSGDYNEQFF.

This clonotype was recorded at least ten times. This rearrangement joins TRBV5-5 to TRBJ2-2; D is unresolved. CDR1 is SGHKS and CDR2 is YYEKEE in the germline V gene (reference sequence). The CDR3 runs 15 residues. V was clipped by 3 bases and J by 7 bases, with 16 bases between them. In DNA form, the CDR3 reads TGTGCCAGCAGCTCACCCACGATCTCCAACGGGGAGCTGTTTTTT. It yields the protein CASSSPTISNGELFF.

The chain links TRBV6-5 to TRBJ1-5; no clear D gene. Germline V gene sequence: CDR1 MNHEY, CDR2 SVGAGI. The CDR3 length is 15 residues. Trimming stripped 2 bases from V and 1 base from J, with 9 bases between. Here the CDR3 reads CASSYTSRSNQPQHF. The CDR3 coding sequence is TGTGCCAGCAGTTACACGTCAAGGAGCAATCAGCCCCAGCATTTT.

This clonotype appeared many times. This chain joins TRBV12-3 or TRBV12-4 and TRBJ1-2, with TRBD1 identical over 8 bases. V was clipped by 6 bases and J by 4 bases; unmatched bases: 10. The CDR3 sequence is 15 residues long. This CDR3 is CASRSDRGRVYGYTF. The CDR3 DNA is TGTGCCAGCAGATCCGACAGGGGAAGGGTCTATGGCTACACCTTC.

The chain couples TRBV3-1 to TRBJ1-5; 7 nucleotides align to TRBD1. The germline CDR1 and CDR2 sequences are LGHDT and YNNKEL (reference sequence). The CDR3 contains 12 residues. The V gene end was trimmed by 8 bases and the J gene end by 2 bases; junction bases not matched to a gene: 0. CDR3 sequence: CASQGGNQPQHF. Written as DNA, the CDR3 is TGTGCCAGCCAGGGGGGCAATCAGCCCCAGCATTTT. Full variable domain (missing parts from reference TRBV3-1 and TRBJ1-5): DTAVSQTPKYLVTQMGNDKSIKCEQNLGHDTMYWYKQDSKKFLKIMFSYNNKELIINETVPNRFSPKSPDKAHLNLHINSLELGDSAVYFCASQGGNQPQHFGDGTRLSIL.

A note on this clonotype: A read error may explain this, as a much larger clone is one base away. The DNA is left out, because the CDR3 cannot be placed on it with certainty; the CDR3 is given as TCRdb lists it. This chain joins TRBV9 and TRBJ1-2; TRBD1 is taken as the D call from the table, unchecked against the DNA. The length of the CDR3 is 15 amino acids, counting both ends. From germline, CDR1 is SGDLS and CDR2 YYNGEE. The CDR3 sequence: CASSAGTGVAYGSTF.

This clonotype was counted ten times or more. This chain uses TRBV30 with TRBJ2-7; 8 nucleotides line up with TRBD1. Germline assignment: CDR1 GTSNPN and CDR2 SVGIG (reference sequence). The V gene end was trimmed by 2 bases and the J gene end by 4 bases; junction bases not matched to a gene: 10. CDR3 size: 15 residues. The CDR3 DNA reads TGTGCCTGGAGTAGTACTTCCAGGGGGCGGTACGAGCAGTACTTC. It translates to CAWSSTSRGRYEQYF.

This clonotype was observed a handful of times. The chain couples TRBV19 to TRBJ1-5; D is ambiguous. Between the trimmed V and J ends, which lost 1 base and 4 bases, there was a span of 5 bases. CDR3 length equals 13 residues. Germline V gene lookup returns CDR1 LNHDA and CDR2 SQIVND (reference sequence). The DNA of the CDR3 is TGTGCCAGTAGTATAGGTGAAAATCAGCCCCAGCATTTT. Amino acid sequence: CASSIGENQPQHF.

The gene calls are TRBV7-6 and TRBJ2-1; 7 nucleotides match TRBD2. V shed 5 bases, J shed 1 base, and the junction held 14 bases outside the gene matches. The V gene's germline CDR1 is SGHVS and CDR2 FNYEAQ. The CDR3 sequence is 18 residues long. The CDR3 is CASSQGRATSISYNEQFF. The CDR3 DNA reads TGTGCCAGCAGCCAAGGGAGGGCTACCTCTATTTCCTACAATGAGCAGTTCTTC.

This clonotype was seen many times. The chain has TRBV7-8 and TRBJ1-6; 7 bases map to TRBD1. The CDR3 has 14 residues. The ends lost 3 bases at V and 9 bases at J; junction bases unmatched: 5. The V gene's germline CDR1 is SGHVS and CDR2 FQNEAQ. The CDR3 sequence: CASSFSGGTSPLHF. CDR3 sequence (DNA): TGTGCCAGCAGCTTTTCAGGGGGGACTTCACCCCTCCACTTT.

The V gene is TRBV29-1, the J gene TRBJ2-1; 9 bases fit TRBD1. V trimming: 2 bases; J trimming: 8 bases; junction bases outside the gene matches: 13. Germline CDR1 SQVTM, CDR2 ANQGSEA. The CDR3 is made up of 16 amino acids. The CDR3 loop reads CSVETRDRELDDEQFF. CDR3 DNA sequence: TGCAGCGTTGAAACGAGGGACAGGGAGCTTGACGATGAGCAGTTCTTC.

This clonotype was picked up many times. This rearrangement joins TRBV2 to TRBJ2-3; no firm D call. Germline V lookup: CDR1 SNHLY, CDR2 FYNNEI. This CDR3 is built from 15 residues. V lost 1 base, J lost 0 bases, and 8 bases lay in between. The CDR3 nucleotides read TGTGCCAGCAGTGAAGAGCAGCAGAGCACAGATACGCAGTATTTT. Its protein is CASSEEQQSTDTQYF.